Sequencing of this T cell receptor beta chain was carried out in a study of shared clonotypes between healthy human individuals. Study-wide results and caveats: Shared clonotypes across all four donors exceeded non-shared ones in generation probability.

V shed 7 bases and J shed 2 bases, with 12 bases lying between them. The CDR3 sequence is 13 residues long. CDR1 SQVTM and CDR2 ANQGSEA come from the germline V gene. CD8 cells classed as naive were CD45RO-negative and positively selected for CCR7, excluding terminally differentiated effector memory CD45RA+ cells. Every contributor of samples was a Caucasian grown-up residing in Nashville, Tennessee. Original processing notes: ImmunoSEQ output lacked quality scores and full-length reads, limiting matched filtering. The repertoire was sequenced with immunoSEQ multiplex PCR; TCRdb's copy has only in-frame clones and lacks some. V, J and clone size were drawn from that table, and D and trimming were deduced from the DNA. The table shows some 2,100,000 clones, with 90% to 95% occurring only once. Remarks on this clone: Its antigen is unknown.

Sequenced sample: naive CD8+ T cells from PBMCs. The clonotype was recovered from a man aged 18 to 30 in good health. Some clones in this sample may be carry-over from other donors' samples. The chain couples TRBV29-1 to TRBJ1-3; D not certain. The CDR3 DNA follows: TGCAGCGCTCACACGGGGACTGGAAACACCATATATTTT. Its protein product is CSAHTGTGNTIYF.